Presented here are 4 T cell receptor beta chains from one specimen sequenced in a study of T cell responses to AZD1222 COVID-19 vaccine. The protocol was immunoSEQ multiplex PCR, while the TCRdb copy is restricted to in-frame clones and leaves out a portion. The table lists tens of thousands of clones, about four fifths of them singletons. The sample was peripheral blood, taken 28 days after the second AZD1222 dose. The receptor set was obtained from an adult who received the AZD1222 COVID-19 vaccine.

The chain has TRBV7-8 and TRBJ1-3; D is unresolved. There are 15 residues in the CDR3. V lost 5 bases, J lost 0 bases, and 11 bases lay in between. Per the germline V gene, CDR1 is SGHVS and CDR2 is FQNEAQ. Here the CDR3 reads CASSLRISSGNTIYF. CDR3 nucleotides: TGTGCCAGCAGCCTGCGAATAAGCTCTGGAAACACCATATATTTT.

This clone was picked up one time. The chain employs TRBV7-2 and TRBJ2-1, with D uncertain. Trimming took 4 bases from V and 4 from J, leaving 11 bases between them. The CDR3 runs to 14 residues. CDR1 and CDR2 from the germline V gene are SGHTA and FQGNSA. The CDR3 nucleotides are TGTGCCAGCAGCTCGTACGGTTGGTACAATGAGCAGTTCTTC. It is translated as CASSSYGWYNEQFF.

The rearrangement joins TRBV6-5 to TRBJ1-1, with D unresolved. V lost 11 bases to trimming and J lost 3 bases, with 13 bases between them. Germline V gene data show CDR1 as MNHEY and CDR2 as SVGAGI. This CDR3 contains 12 residues. The CDR3 DNA sequence: TGTGCCGCCAGGTACGAGTACACTGAAGCTTTCTTT. Protein sequence: CAARYEYTEAFF.

The chain couples TRBV5-1 to TRBJ1-1; D may be TRBD1 (6 bases). Germline assignment: CDR1 SGHRS and CDR2 YFSETQ. Trimming took off 0 bases at V and 0 bases at J, with 15 bases between the two ends. The CDR3 covers 17 residues. In DNA, the CDR3 is TGCGCCAGCAGCTTGGTTGGTAGGGGACAAGTGAACACTGAAGCTTTCTTT. Its translation: CASSLVGRGQVNTEAFF.